What follows is one T cell receptor (beta chain) and its context. Only in-frame clones appear in the TCRdb table, and some are missing; sequencing was by immunoSEQ multiplex PCR. The table lists tens of thousands of clones, about 88% of them singletons. This record comes from a study of T cell repertoires and Cas9 in healthy adults. Across the study: Characterization of SpCas9-reactive CD4 and CD8 T cells covered multi-effector potency, cytotoxicity and lineage.

V shed 6 bases, J shed 7 bases, and the junction held 12 bases outside the gene matches. Germline CDR1 reads SNHLY; CDR2 reads FYNNEI. This CDR3 region has 16 residues. V usage is TRBV2 and J usage is TRBJ1-2, with 12 nucleotides matching TRBD1. The source of this sequence is a human donor in good health. Source material: CD4+ effector T cells (CD127+, CD25-, CD137-, CD154-) from PBMCs; culture status not recorded. Here the CDR3 DNA reads TGTGCCAGCAGAGCCCGGGACAGGGGGCGTTCGGGTGGCTACACCTTC. Translation gives CASRARDRGRSGGYTF.